The rows below give T cell receptor beta chains drawn from one sample of a study of patients and donors after allogeneic stem cell transplantation. MiXCR was run by TCRdb on the RT-PCR reads, yielding one entry per CDR3 protein. The top ten clones hold 5% to 7.5% of a sample with about a million distinct CDR3 sequences, roughly 18% of them seen once. Material: blood, either unsorted or a sorted T cell fraction (not recorded which). The receptors were gathered from a human donor who was either an allogeneic HSCT recipient or a stem cell or donor lymphocyte infusion donor (not recorded which). It is not recorded whose cells these are; they may come from a transplant donor. The CDR3 runs from the conserved cysteine through the conserved F or W. A D gene is named only where the DNA matches it firmly. Only part of the rows carry a size: once, few, many, or a class if the clone is expanded.

clone_size d_call j_call v_call cdr3_aa cdr3_nt
few TRBD1 TRBJ1-2 TRBV12-3/TRBV12-4 CASNPPDGQGSSNYGYTF TGTGCCAGCAACCCTCCCGACGGACAGGGGAGTTCGAACTATGGCTACACCTTC
- - TRBJ2-7 TRBV4-1 CASSQVFEEQYF TGCGCCAGCAGCCAAGTGTTCGAGGAGCAGTACTTC
- - TRBJ2-3 TRBV6-2/TRBV6-3 CATTETKSTDTQYF TGTGCCACCACCGAGACCAAGAGCACAGATACGCAGTATTTT
many - TRBJ1-3 TRBV6-1 CASRGARGTGNTIYF TGTGCCAGCAGGGGAGCCCGAGGGACTGGAAACACCATATATTTT
few TRBD2 TRBJ2-3 TRBV10-3 CASRIRGVDTQYF TGTGCCTCAAGGATTCGGGGGGTAGATACGCAGTATTTT
few TRBD2 TRBJ2-3 TRBV12-3/TRBV12-4 CASSLTSGGAGGTDTQYF TGTGCCAGCAGTTTGACTAGCGGGGGGGCCGGGGGCACAGATACGCAGTATTTT
few TRBD1 TRBJ2-2 TRBV20-1 CSASRTGARTGELFF TGCAGTGCTAGTAGGACAGGGGCGAGGACCGGGGAGCTGTTTTTT
few - TRBJ1-1 TRBV20-1 CSAVVEGALEAFF TGCAGTGCTGTTGTAGAAGGGGCTCTTGAAGCTTTCTTT
few - TRBJ1-5 TRBV6-1 CASRKERGGNQPQHF TGTGCCAGTAGGAAGGAACGGGGGGGCAATCAGCCCCAGCATTTT
few - TRBJ2-1 TRBV5-1 CASREDGRSNEQFF TGCGCCAGCAGGGAGGACGGTCGCTCCAATGAGCAGTTCTTC
few - TRBJ1-2 TRBV9 CASSPRQGIYGYTF TGTGCCAGCAGCCCTAGGCAGGGGATCTATGGCTACACCTTC
- - TRBJ2-7 TRBV7-9 CASSLGVGTNYEQYF TGTGCCAGCAGCTTAGGGGTGGGAACCAACTACGAGCAGTACTTC
- TRBD2 TRBJ2-7 TRBV7-9 CASSKTSGLATYEQYF TGTGCCAGCAGCAAAACGTCCGGACTAGCCACCTACGAGCAGTACTTC
- TRBD1 TRBJ1-2 TRBV9 CASSPHPRTGSGYTF TGTGCCAGCAGCCCCCACCCCCGGACAGGGTCGGGCTACACCTTC
- TRBD1 TRBJ1-2 TRBV30 CAWTGRGNYGYTF TGTGCCTGGACCGGCAGGGGGAACTATGGCTACACCTTC
- - TRBJ2-7 TRBV6-5 CASSSSRREFSYEQYF TGTGCCAGCAGTTCATCTCGACGGGAATTCTCCTACGAGCAGTACTTC
- - TRBJ2-1 TRBV3-1 CASSQVGGRGDNEQFF TGTGCCAGCAGCCAAGTCGGGGGTAGGGGAGACAATGAGCAGTTCTTC
- TRBD2 TRBJ2-1 TRBV12-3/TRBV12-4 CASRYTSGDYNEQFF TGTGCCAGCAGGTACACTAGCGGGGATTACAATGAGCAGTTCTTC
- - TRBJ1-2 TRBV3-1 CASSPGLQLRNYGYTF TGTGCCAGCAGCCCGGGACTCCAGCTGCGTAACTATGGCTACACCTTC
- - TRBJ1-2 TRBV7-9 CASSLGRMNYGYTF TGTGCCAGCAGCTTAGGACGGATGAACTATGGCTACACCTTC
many TRBD1 TRBJ1-3 TRBV12-3/TRBV12-4 CASSGTGTKRNTIYF TGTGCCAGCAGTGGGACAGGGACGAAGAGAAACACCATATATTTT
- TRBD1 TRBJ2-1 TRBV5-1 CASSAMAGQAYNEQFF TGCGCCAGCAGCGCAATGGCGGGACAGGCCTACAATGAGCAGTTCTTC
few - TRBJ2-5 TRBV12-3/TRBV12-4 CASSLPELGLGTQYF TGTGCCAGCAGTTTACCGGAGCTAGGCCTTGGGACCCAGTACTTC
- - TRBJ1-2 TRBV30 CAWRRDRGSYGYTF TGTGCCTGGAGGAGGGACCGAGGATCCTATGGCTACACCTTC
few TRBD2 TRBJ2-1 TRBV4-1 CASSQVAGGRNNEQFF TGCGCCAGCAGCCAGGTAGCGGGGGGGCGGAACAATGAGCAGTTCTTC
few - TRBJ2-1 TRBV5-1 CASSLVAAGSTDEQFF TGCGCCAGCAGCTTGGTTGCTGCGGGATCTACGGATGAGCAGTTCTTC
- TRBD1 TRBJ1-5 TRBV6-1 CASSVAPQGARQPQHF TGTGCCAGCAGTGTTGCGCCGCAGGGGGCGAGGCAGCCCCAGCATTTT
- TRBD2 TRBJ2-2 TRBV18 CASSPISGGTNTGELFF TGTGCCAGCTCACCAATCTCGGGAGGCACGAACACCGGGGAGCTGTTTTTT
- - TRBJ2-5 TRBV5-1 CASSLIRPETQYF TGCGCCAGCAGCTTAATCAGGCCAGAGACCCAGTACTTC
- TRBD1 TRBJ1-2 TRBV29-1 CSVGRTGGSYGYTF TGCAGCGTCGGGCGGACAGGGGGCTCCTATGGCTACACCTTC
- - TRBJ1-1 TRBV20-1 CSAQTVGYKAFF TGCAGTGCCCAAACGGTGGGGTACAAAGCTTTCTTT
- TRBD1 TRBJ1-2 TRBV15 CATRGIDRAAYGYTF TGTGCCACCAGGGGTATCGACAGGGCGGCCTATGGCTACACCTTC
few - TRBJ1-6 TRBV10-3 CAISAGTGNSPLHF TGTGCCATCAGCGCCGGGACGGGGAATTCACCCCTCCACTTT
few - TRBJ2-7 TRBV27 CASSFQGRGSYEQYF TGTGCCAGCAGTTTTCAGGGGAGAGGCTCCTACGAGCAGTACTTC
- TRBD1 TRBJ1-2 TRBV7-9 CASSPETGGNYGYTF TGTGCCAGCAGCCCTGAGACAGGGGGTAATTATGGCTACACCTTC
- TRBD2 TRBJ2-1 TRBV7-3 CASSLNAGVYEQFF TGTGCCAGCAGCTTAAATGCGGGGGTGTATGAGCAGTTCTTC
- TRBD1 TRBJ2-4 TRBV4-1 CASSSHGDRVAKNIQYF TGCGCCAGCAGCTCCCACGGCGACAGGGTAGCCAAAAACATTCAGTACTTC
- TRBD1 TRBJ1-2 TRBV12-3/TRBV12-4 CASSFGTGSGYTF TGTGCCAGCAGTTTCGGGACAGGGAGCGGCTACACCTTC
- TRBD1 TRBJ2-4 TRBV5-4 CASSSDGTGGVLVGKNIQYF TGTGCCAGCAGCTCGGACGGGACAGGGGGCGTTTTGGTCGGCAAAAACATTCAGTACTTC
- - TRBJ1-4 TRBV7-9 CASSLEGTVPNEKLFF TGTGCCAGCAGCTTAGAAGGGACCGTGCCTAATGAAAAACTGTTTTTT
- - TRBJ2-5 TRBV3-1 CASSPETGETQYF TGTGCCAGCAGCCCCGAGACGGGGGAGACCCAGTACTTC
few - TRBJ2-7 TRBV11-3 CASSSPNTGPYEQYF TGTGCCAGCAGCTCCCCCAACACAGGGCCTTACGAGCAGTACTTC
few - TRBJ1-2 TRBV5-1 CASSLESGGRGYGYTF TGCGCCAGCAGCTTGGAGTCCGGGGGGCGAGGCTATGGCTACACCTTC
few - TRBJ2-1 TRBV5-1 CASSLLIATPTYNEQFF TGCGCCAGCAGCTTGTTAATAGCCACACCAACCTACAATGAGCAGTTCTTC
- - TRBJ2-4 TRBV6-5 CASSYRQGNIQYF TGTGCCAGCAGTTACCGCCAGGGAAACATTCAGTACTTC
few TRBD1 TRBJ1-1 TRBV15 CATSSRDSPTEAFF TGTGCCACCAGCTCACGGGACAGCCCCACTGAAGCTTTCTTT
- - TRBJ2-7 TRBV6-5 CASSYGSETYEQYF TGTGCCAGCAGTTACGGTAGTGAGACCTACGAGCAGTACTTC
many TRBD2 TRBJ2-1 TRBV7-9 CASSETSGGYNEQFF TGTGCCAGCAGTGAGACTAGCGGAGGGTACAATGAGCAGTTCTTC
- - TRBJ1-2 TRBV5-1 CASSGEGQISGYTF TGCGCCAGCAGCGGGGAAGGACAGATTTCTGGCTACACCTTC
many - TRBJ1-4 TRBV6-1 CASTIRAGGEKLFF TGTGCCAGCACCATCCGGGCCGGAGGTGAAAAACTGTTTTTT
many - TRBJ2-3 TRBV6-5 CASSYSGTAADTQYF TGTGCCAGCAGTTACTCGGGGACTGCAGCAGATACGCAGTATTTT
- - TRBJ1-5 TRBV6-1 CASRPSRGTGQPQHF TGTGCCAGCAGGCCCTCCCGGGGCACGGGCCAGCCCCAGCATTTT
few - TRBJ2-1 TRBV9 CASSIPGTLNNEQFF TGTGCCAGCAGCATTCCCGGGACTCTAAACAATGAGCAGTTCTTC
few TRBD1 TRBJ1-2 TRBV7-2 CASSNRTGGGGYTF TGTGCCAGCAGCAACCGGACAGGGGGAGGGGGCTACACCTTC
- TRBD2 TRBJ2-1 TRBV6-2/TRBV6-3 CASSYRVREGRNEQFF TGTGCCAGCAGTTACCGCGTCCGGGAGGGCCGCAATGAGCAGTTCTTC
few TRBD1 TRBJ1-1 TRBV7-9 CASSSGQGFPEAFF TGTGCCAGCAGTTCGGGACAGGGGTTCCCTGAAGCTTTCTTT
- - TRBJ1-5 TRBV4-2 CASRIERFSNQPQHF TGTGCCAGCAGGATCGAACGGTTTAGCAATCAGCCCCAGCATTTT
many - TRBJ1-1 TRBV5-1 CASSSPGEAFF TGCGCCAGCAGCTCACCGGGGGAAGCTTTCTTT
- - TRBJ1-2 TRBV12-3/TRBV12-4 CASSPQSFGDRDTF TGTGCCAGCAGTCCACAATCTTTTGGAGACCGGGACACCTTC